This passage covers 25 T cell receptor beta chains from one sample sequenced in a study of cytomegalovirus exposure and HLA in healthy donors. PCR primers comprised 60 Vbeta and 13 Jbeta primers. Produced via immunoSEQ multiplex PCR; TCRdb's table is partial and in-frame only. The table records some 150,000 clones, roughly 65% of them present only once. Sequencing was done on a sample of PBMCs. The receptors were gathered from a woman aged 30 to 39 in good health and CMV-seronegative.

The chain combines TRBV28 with TRBJ2-5; TRBD2 matches at 13 bases. Trimming took 3 bases from V and 4 from J; bases not matched to a gene: 11. CDR3 size: 18 residues. CDR1 MDHEN and CDR2 SYDVKM come from the germline V gene. The CDR3: CASSLTLAGGPFGETQYF. CDR3 bases: TGTGCCAGCAGTTTGACACTAGCGGGAGGGCCATTTGGAGAGACCCAGTACTTC.

The J gene is TRBJ1-2, the V gene TRBV28; a possible D gene is TRBD1 (6 bases). Germline CDR1 and CDR2: MDHEN and SYDVKM. The CDR3 totals 14 residues. V lost 2 bases and J 8 bases, leaving 15 bases between the germline ends. The CDR3 bases are TGTGCCAGCAGTTTACCCAGAGGGGGAGGGGGCTACACCTTC. It is translated as CASSLPRGGGGYTF.

This clone was recorded once. The V call is TRBV21-1, the J call TRBJ2-1; the table assigns TRBD1, which was not confirmed against the DNA. TRBV21-1 is an annotated pseudogene. CDR3 length equals 16 residues. The CDR3 is CASSKLRDRGLDEQFF. CDR3 in DNA: TGTGCCAGCAGCAAATTGAGGGACAGGGGCCTGGATGAGCAGTTCTTC.

The chain combines TRBV11-2 with TRBJ2-5; 7 nucleotides match TRBD2. TRBJ2-7 explains the end of the DNA better; the J call may be wrong. The CDR3 runs to 18 residues. Germline V gene sequence: CDR1 SGHAT, CDR2 FQNNGV. The CDR3 loop reads CASSPIGRESGLSYEQYF. The CDR3 DNA sequence: TGTGCCAGCAGCCCCATTGGGCGGGAGAGCGGGTTAAGTTACGAGCAGTACTTC.

The V gene is TRBV5-8, the J gene TRBJ1-5; D remains unclear. The germline V gene has CDR1 SGHTS and CDR2 YDEGEE. The CDR3 consists of 12 residues. V shed 7 bases and J shed 7 bases, with 12 bases lying between them. In DNA form, the CDR3 reads TGTGCCAGCGGGTGGACGGGGCAGCCCCAGCATTTT. Translation: CASGWTGQPQHF. Filled out from reference TRBV5-8 and TRBJ1-5, the complete variable domain reads EAGVTQSPTHLIKTRGQQATLRCSPISGHTSVYWYQQALGLGLQFLLWYDEGEERNRGNFPPRFSGRQFPNYSSELNVNALELEDSALYLCASGWTGQPQHFGDGTRLSIL.

This clone came up once. The chain uses TRBV5-1 and TRBJ2-5, with 9 bases identical to TRBD2. The CDR3 consists of 13 residues. CDR1 is SGHRS, CDR2 YFSETQ, per germline. V was clipped by 1 base and J by 10 bases; unmatched bases: 5. The CDR3 nucleotides read TGCGCCAGCAGCTTGCTAGCGGGGTCTTTCCAGTACTTC. It translates to CASSLLAGSFQYF.

This chain uses TRBV21-1 with TRBJ2-7; TRBD2 reflects the table's D call only, with no check against the DNA. TRBV21-1 is a pseudogene. The CDR3 consists of 18 residues. The CDR3 here is CASSKARASGISSYEQYF. The CDR3 region has the DNA TGTGCCAGCAGCAAAGCGAGGGCTAGCGGGATCAGCTCCTACGAGCAGTACTTC.

This clone was found once. This rearrangement joins TRBV30 to TRBJ2-1; D is uncertain. Germline CDR1 reads GTSNPN; CDR2 reads SVGIG (reference sequence). CDR3 length equals 11 residues. The V gene lost 2 bases and the J gene lost 8 bases, with 7 bases spanning the gap. CDR3 bases: TGTGCCTGGAGTCTACGCGATGAGCAGTTCTTC. Its protein product is CAWSLRDEQFF.

CDR3 region: CASSPIGQGVTDTQYF. CDR3 bases: TGTGCCAGCTCACCAATAGGACAGGGCGTCACAGATACGCAGTATTTT. This chain joins TRBV18 and TRBJ2-3; 8 bases are shared with TRBD1. Germline CDR1 is KGHSH and CDR2 is LQKENI. The CDR3 totals 16 residues. V lost 2 bases and J lost 2; bases outside the gene matches: 6. Full variable domain (missing parts from reference TRBV18 and TRBJ2-3): NAGVMQNPRHLVRRRGQEARLRCSPMKGHSHVYWYRQLPEEGLKFMVYLQKENIIDESGMPKERFSAEFPKEGPSILRIQQVVRGDSAAYFCASSPIGQGVTDTQYFGPGTRLTVL.

This clone was counted only a few times. CDR3 loop: CACRGAYGYTF. In DNA, the CDR3 is TGTGCCTGTCGAGGCGCTTATGGCTACACCTTC. V and J are TRBV30 and TRBJ1-2, with D unresolved. Germline assignment: CDR1 GTSNPN and CDR2 SVGIG (reference sequence). Deletions cut 6 bases from V and 5 bases from J, with 10 bases between. This CDR3 has 11 amino acids.

This chain uses TRBV5-1 with TRBJ2-3; 10 positions agree with TRBD1. This CDR3 has 15 amino acids. J was trimmed by 4 bases and V by 5 bases; bases with no gene match: 7. The germline V gene encodes CDR1 SGHRS and CDR2 YFSETQ. The CDR3 region is CASSHGQGGPDTQYF. The CDR3 DNA reads TGCGCCAGCAGTCACGGACAGGGGGGTCCAGATACGCAGTATTTT.

The V and J genes are TRBV5-5 and TRBJ2-7; D remains unclear. V was pared by 1 base and J by 2 bases, with 10 bases between. This CDR3 has 14 residues. CDR1 and CDR2 from the germline V gene are SGHKS and YYEKEE (reference sequence). The CDR3 loop is CASSLTRITYEQYF. For the CDR3, the DNA is TGTGCCAGCAGCTTGACACGTATAACCTACGAGCAGTACTTC.

This chain uses TRBV28 with TRBJ2-7; 10 bases are shared with TRBD1. Germline values: CDR1 MDHEN, CDR2 SYDVKM. The J segment lost 2 bases and the V segment lost 4 bases, leaving 5 bases of the junction unmatched. The CDR3 totals 15 residues. CDR3 nucleotides: TGTGCCAGCAGTTCCACCGGGACAGGGGCCTACGAGCAGTACTTC. Its protein product is CASSSTGTGAYEQYF. Looking up the rest from reference TRBV28 and TRBJ2-7 gives the full variable domain: DVKVTQSSRYLVKRTGEKVFLECVQDMDHENMFWYRQDPGLGLRLIYFSYDVKMKEKGDIPEGYSVSREKKERFSLILESASTNQTSMYLCASSSTGTGAYEQYFGPGTRLTVT.

The chain employs TRBV6-4 and TRBJ2-3; the match to TRBD2 covers 9 bases. The germline gives CDR1 MRHNA, CDR2 SNTAGT. The V and J ends lost 4 bases and 5 bases, in that order; junction bases with no gene match: 4. This CDR3 spans 14 amino acids. CDR3 nucleotides: TGTGCCAGCAGTGTAGCGGGAGAGGTAGATACGCAGTATTTT. Encoded protein: CASSVAGEVDTQYF.

The DNA of the CDR3 is TGTGCCAGCAGCCAAGCGGGGGGGAACACCATATATTTT. It encodes CASSQAGGNTIYF. The gene calls are TRBV14 and TRBJ1-3; a weak D match, TRBD1 (5 bases). The CDR3 loop spans 13 amino acids. The V end was cut by 1 base, the J end by 7 bases, with 8 bases between. CDR1 and CDR2 (germline): SGHDN, FVKESK.

DNA of the CDR3: TGTGCCAGCAGCATCCCGTCAGGGGCCAGGGGCTACACCTTC. Protein sequence: CASSIPSGARGYTF. The rearrangement joins TRBV5-4 to TRBJ1-2, with a possible D match to TRBD1 (6 bases). The CDR3 has 14 residues. Per germline, CDR1 SGHNT and CDR2 YYREEE (reference sequence). The V end was cut by 4 bases, the J end by 8 bases, with 18 bases between.

The chain joins TRBV5-1 to TRBJ2-1, with 9 bases fitting TRBD2. V gave up 4 bases and J gave up 7 bases; unmatched junction bases: 9. This CDR3 contains 15 residues. From germline, CDR1 is SGHRS and CDR2 YFSETQ. CDR3 sequence reads: CASSPTGTSRNEQFF. CDR3 DNA sequence: TGCGCCAGCAGCCCGACCGGGACTAGCAGGAATGAGCAGTTCTTC.

This chain connects TRBV6-1 to TRBJ1-5, with a possible D match to TRBD1 (5 bases). V was clipped by 2 bases and J by 3 bases, with 11 bases between them. This CDR3 comprises 15 residues. Looked up from germline, CDR1 is MNHNS and CDR2 is SASEGT. The DNA for the CDR3 is TGTGCCAGCAGTGAATGGGGGGTGGCCAATCAGCCCCAGCATTTT. It specifies CASSEWGVANQPQHF.

This clone has a single count. This chain connects TRBV18 to TRBJ2-7; D is perhaps TRBD2 (7 bases). There are 16 residues in the CDR3. Trimming took off 3 bases at V and 5 bases at J, with 20 bases between the two ends. Per the germline V gene, CDR1 is KGHSH and CDR2 is LQKENI. The CDR3 nucleotides are TGTGCCAGCTCACCCGCCGGGGGGCGCGTAAAAAACGAGCAGTACGTC. The encoded protein is CASSPAGGRVKNEQYV.

This clone has a handful of counts. The V call is TRBV28, the J call TRBJ2-5; D is perhaps TRBD2 (6 bases). Trimming left V 5 bases short and J 4 bases short, with 20 bases between. CDR3 size: 16 residues. Germline V CDR1 and CDR2: MDHEN, SYDVKM. CDR3 region: CASSPYPGSQGETQYF. CDR3 coding DNA: TGTGCCAGCAGTCCTTACCCCGGGAGTCAAGGAGAGACCCAGTACTTC.

V usage is TRBV28 and J usage is TRBJ1-4; D not resolved. CDR3 length: 14 residues. Germline CDR1 reads MDHEN; CDR2 reads SYDVKM. Trimming stripped 1 base from V and 7 bases from J, with 10 bases between. For the CDR3, the DNA is TGTGCCAGCAGTTTATCCGGGTTGAGTGAAAAACTGTTTTTT. Translation gives CASSLSGLSEKLFF.

This chain connects TRBV29-1 to TRBJ1-6, with 8 bases lining up with TRBD1. V shed 6 bases and J 10 bases; nucleotides not matched to a gene: 8. The CDR3 runs 13 residues. Germline V CDR1 and CDR2: SQVTM, ANQGSEA. The CDR3 DNA reads as TGCAGCGTGGGGCAGGGGGCAGGCTCACCCCTCCACTTT. This encodes CSVGQGAGSPLHF.

This clone has only a few counts. Distinct nucleotide sequences in the sample also encode this CDR3. This chain connects TRBV5-1 to TRBJ1-5; D uncertain. Germline V lookup: CDR1 SGHRS, CDR2 YFSETQ. CDR3 length equals 15 residues. Trimming left V 0 bases short and J 1 base short, with 8 bases between. Here the CDR3 reads CASSLDSGSNQPQHF. The CDR3 DNA sequence: TGCGCCAGCAGCTTGGACAGCGGAAGCAATCAGCCCCAGCATTTT.

The chain couples TRBV2 to TRBJ1-5; a weak D match, TRBD1 (6 bases). Deletions cut 7 bases from V and 6 bases from J, with 13 bases between. Germline-derived CDR1 and CDR2 are SNHLY and FYNNEI. The CDR3 loop spans 13 amino acids. CDR3 region: CASTEGVSQPQHF. In DNA, the CDR3 is TGTGCCAGCACCGAGGGGGTTAGTCAGCCCCAGCATTTT.

The chain combines TRBV14 with TRBJ1-6, with D tentatively TRBD1 (6 bases). Germline CDR1 reads SGHDN; CDR2 reads FVKESK. The CDR3 spans 15 residues. V was trimmed by 0 bases and J by 3 bases, leaving 6 bases between them. CDR3 sequence: CASSQEGGYNSPLHF. The CDR3 coding sequence is TGTGCCAGCAGCCAAGAAGGGGGCTATAATTCACCCCTCCACTTT.